This passage covers 32 T cell receptor beta chains from one sample sequenced in a study of cytomegalovirus exposure and HLA in healthy donors. PCR employed 60 Vbeta and 13 Jbeta primers. Some clones are missing from TCRdb's copy, which holds only in-frame ones; the method was immunoSEQ multiplex PCR. Altogether just over 150,000 clones are present, around three quarters being singletons, with the ten largest covering just over 3%. The specimen sequenced was PBMCs. Source of these receptors: a woman aged 40 to 49 in good health and CMV-seronegative.

The genes are TRBV27 and TRBJ2-2; maybe TRBD1 (5 bases). This CDR3 has 18 residues. V was pared by 3 bases and J by 3 bases, with 20 bases between. From germline, CDR1 is MNHEY and CDR2 SMNVEV (reference sequence). Written as DNA, the CDR3 is TGTGCCAGCAGTTTGGGGCCACGACAGAACCCATACACCGGGGAGCTGTTTTTT. Amino acid sequence: CASSLGPRQNPYTGELFF.

There are a few counts of this clone. The chain has TRBV29-1 and TRBJ1-1; D is undetermined. This CDR3 spans 13 amino acids. Germline CDR1 is SQVTM and CDR2 is ANQGSEA. V was shortened by 4 bases and J by 3 bases, with 12 bases between the two germline ends. The CDR3 loop is CSVVRDWDTEAFF. CDR3 DNA: TGCAGCGTTGTCCGGGATTGGGACACTGAAGCTTTCTTT.

This chain links TRBV18 with TRBJ2-7, with D unclear. The CDR3 totals 16 residues. V shed 0 bases and J shed 7 bases, with 19 bases lying between them. The germline V gene has CDR1 KGHSH and CDR2 LQKENI. The CDR3 loop is CASSPPETHGIREQYF. The CDR3 coding sequence is TGTGCCAGCTCACCACCGGAGACGCATGGTATTAGAGAGCAGTACTTC.

The chain uses TRBV29-1 and TRBJ1-2; no clear D gene. CDR1 is SQVTM and CDR2 is ANQGSEA in the germline V gene. The CDR3 extends over 13 amino acids. Trimming stripped 3 bases from V and 4 bases from J, with 12 bases between. The CDR3 nucleotides read TGCAGCGTTGAGGTTACAGCATCCTATGGCTACACCTTC. Translation: CSVEVTASYGYTF.

The gene calls are TRBV5-5 and TRBJ2-5; D possibly corresponds to TRBD2 (5 bases). From germline, CDR1 is SGHKS and CDR2 YYEKEE (reference sequence). This CDR3 comprises 13 residues. Trimming took 1 base from V and 5 from J, leaving 9 bases between them. The DNA of the CDR3 is TGTGCCAGCAGCTTGAGGACGGGGGAGACCCAGTACTTC. Translation gives CASSLRTGETQYF.

This clone was found a few times. This sequence joins TRBV5-1 and TRBJ2-3; perhaps TRBD2 as D (5 bases). CDR1 and CDR2 (germline): SGHRS, YFSETQ. V shed 4 bases and J shed 0 bases, with 9 bases lying between them. The CDR3 extends over 14 amino acids. The CDR3 nucleotides are TGCGCCAGCAGCCTCTGGACTAGCACAGATACGCAGTATTTT. As protein: CASSLWTSTDTQYF.

The chain combines TRBV5-4 with TRBJ2-7; tentative D call: TRBD2 (6 bases). This CDR3 has 15 amino acids. The germline V gene encodes CDR1 SGHNT and CDR2 YYREEE (reference sequence). With 2 bases removed from V and 0 bases from J, the gap between germline ends came to 12 bases. In DNA, the CDR3 is TGTGCCAGCAGCTTCGGTTCTAGCGTCTCCTACGAGCAGTACTTC. This codes for CASSFGSSVSYEQYF.

The V and J genes are TRBV19 and TRBJ1-6, with TRBD1 matching 8 bases. The CDR3 extends over 14 amino acids. V dropped 6 bases and J dropped 7; count of bases not matched to a gene: 5. The germline gives CDR1 LNHDA, CDR2 SQIVND (reference sequence). This CDR3 reads CASRQGQGNSPLHF. CDR3 DNA sequence: TGTGCCAGTAGACAAGGACAGGGAAATTCACCCCTCCACTTT.

The gene calls are TRBV6-6 and TRBJ2-7; weak D call: TRBD1 (5 bases). Germline V gene data show CDR1 as MNHNY and CDR2 as SVGAGI (reference sequence). Trimming shortened V by 1 base and J by 2 bases, and 9 bases separated the two germline ends. The CDR3 covers 14 residues. CDR3: CASSYWEGAYEQYF. The CDR3 bases are TGTGCCAGCAGTTACTGGGAAGGGGCCTACGAGCAGTACTTC.

This sequence joins TRBV7-9 and TRBJ1-4, with 10 bases aligning to TRBD1. The CDR3 has 15 residues. V shed 5 bases, J shed 8 bases, and the junction held 8 bases outside the gene matches. Germline values: CDR1 SEHNR, CDR2 FQNEAQ (reference sequence). The CDR3 DNA is TGTGCCAGCAGCGCGACAGGGGGCGTAGGCGAAAAACTGTTTTTT. This translates into CASSATGGVGEKLFF.

This chain links TRBV19 with TRBJ1-4, with 7 bases lining up with TRBD1. The CDR3 loop spans 19 amino acids. Germline CDR1 reads LNHDA; CDR2 reads SQIVND (reference sequence). Trimming took 3 bases from V and 7 from J; bases not matched to a gene: 20. This CDR3 is CASSIWQGVLGRASEKLFF. DNA for the CDR3: TGTGCCAGTAGTATTTGGCAGGGGGTTTTGGGGCGAGCGAGTGAAAAACTGTTTTTT.

The chain is built from TRBV6-1 and TRBJ2-7, with TRBD2 as a possible D gene (6 bases). From germline, CDR1 is MNHNS and CDR2 SASEGT. The length of the CDR3 is 15 residues. Trimming shortened V by 6 bases and J by 0 bases, and 15 bases separated the two germline ends. CDR3 in amino acids: CASREGIMSSYEQYF. The CDR3 nucleotides read TGTGCCAGCAGGGAGGGGATCATGAGCTCCTACGAGCAGTACTTC.

This clone has a handful of counts. The chain is built from TRBV5-4 and TRBJ2-3, with a possible D match to TRBD2 (6 bases). This CDR3 has 14 residues. Trimming left V 1 base short and J 4 bases short, with 10 bases between. Germline CDR1 SGHNT, CDR2 YYREEE (reference sequence). The CDR3, as DNA: TGTGCCAGCAGCTTGTTAGGGGAGGCAGATACGCAGTATTTT. This sequence encodes CASSLLGEADTQYF.

The V gene is TRBV7-2, the J gene TRBJ2-7, with TRBD1 matching over 7 bases. This CDR3 spans 14 amino acids. The ends lost 4 bases at V and 4 bases at J; junction bases unmatched: 7. The germline V gene encodes CDR1 SGHTA and CDR2 FQGNSA. For the CDR3, the DNA is TGTGCCAGCAGCTACGACAGGGTGGGATACGAGCAGTACTTC. Protein product: CASSYDRVGYEQYF.

This clone was detected a few times. The V and J genes are TRBV7-6 and TRBJ2-1, with TRBD2 identical over 11 bases. Germline V lookup: CDR1 SGHVS, CDR2 FNYEAQ. V shed 5 bases, J shed 4 bases, and the junction held 7 bases outside the gene matches. This CDR3 is built from 16 residues. The CDR3 DNA is TGTGCCAGCAGCACGATTAGCGGGGGGGATTACAATGAGCAGTTCTTC. Protein product: CASSTISGGDYNEQFF.

This chain uses TRBV5-1 with TRBJ1-2; TRBD1 might be the D (5 bases). V lost 0 bases, J lost 12 bases, and 15 bases lay in between. Germline CDR1 is SGHRS and CDR2 is YFSETQ. The length of the CDR3 is 13 residues. CDR3 residues: CASSLDGGWGDTF. The DNA of the CDR3 is TGCGCCAGCAGCTTGGATGGTGGATGGGGGGACACCTTC. Combining the CDR3 with reference TRBV5-1 and TRBJ1-2 gives the whole variable domain KAGVTQTPRYLIKTRGQQVTLSCSPISGHRSVSWYQQTPGQGLQFLFEYFSETQRNKGNFPGRFSGRQFSNSRSEMNVSTLELGDSALYLCASSLDGGWGDTFGSGTRLTVV.

This chain connects TRBV6-5 to TRBJ1-2; 9 nucleotides match TRBD1. V shed 6 bases, J shed 4 bases, and the junction held 0 bases outside the gene matches. Germline CDR1 MNHEY, CDR2 SVGAGI. The CDR3 covers 12 residues. The CDR3, as DNA: TGTGCCAGCAGGGGACAGGGCTATGGCTACACCTTC. Protein product: CASRGQGYGYTF.

The genes are TRBV5-1 and TRBJ2-7; TRBD1 matches 8 bases. The ends lost 4 bases at V and 4 bases at J; junction bases unmatched: 4. The CDR3 spans 13 residues. Germline values: CDR1 SGHRS, CDR2 YFSETQ. The CDR3: CASSITGGYEQYF. As DNA, the CDR3 is TGCGCCAGCAGCATAACAGGGGGGTACGAGCAGTACTTC.

V usage is TRBV5-6 and J usage is TRBJ2-5; D perhaps matches TRBD1 (6 bases). The CDR3 is made up of 14 amino acids. Germline assignment: CDR1 SGHDT and CDR2 YYEEEE. V was trimmed by 4 bases and J by 1 base, leaving 11 bases between them. CDR3 bases: TGTGCCAGCAGCAGGACGGACAGCCAAGAGACCCAGTACTTC. Protein sequence: CASSRTDSQETQYF. Combining the CDR3 with reference TRBV5-6 and TRBJ2-5 gives the whole variable domain DAGVTQSPTHLIKTRGQQVTLRCSPKSGHDTVSWYQQALGQGPQFIFQYYEEEERQRGNFPDRFSGHQFPNYSSELNVNALLLGDSALYLCASSRTDSQETQYFGPGTRLLVL.

The chain combines TRBV19 with TRBJ1-6; TRBD1 might be the D (6 bases). This CDR3 is 15 amino acids long. Germline V lookup: CDR1 LNHDA, CDR2 SQIVND (reference sequence). V was clipped by 7 bases and J by 8 bases, with 18 bases between them. The CDR3 DNA sequence: TGTGCCAGTACCAGGACAGCGGTCCAACATTCACCCCTCCACTTT. It codes for CASTRTAVQHSPLHF.

The CDR3 coding sequence is TGCGCCAGCAGTCAATCGGGGGGACAGGACGTCAAAAGGGGTGAGCAGTTCTTC. The encoded protein is CASSQSGGQDVKRGEQFF. This rearrangement joins TRBV23-1 to TRBJ2-1; TRBD1 aligns across 8 bases. TRBV23-1 is recorded as an ORF, its role being uncertain. J lost 9 bases, V lost 0 bases, and 16 bases had no gene match. CDR3 length equals 18 residues.

The rearrangement uses TRBV12-5 and TRBJ2-7, with TRBD2 matching 11 bases. There are 15 residues in the CDR3. Germline V CDR1 and CDR2: LGHNT, FRNRAP. The V and J ends lost 4 bases and 9 bases, in that order; junction bases with no gene match: 11. The CDR3 is CASGSPGLAGGGQYF. In nucleotides, the CDR3 is TGTGCTAGTGGTTCTCCAGGGCTAGCGGGGGGTGGGCAGTACTTC.

The gene calls are TRBV4-2 and TRBJ2-5; 7 bases match TRBD2. The CDR3 totals 15 residues. Germline values: CDR1 LGHNA, CDR2 YNFKEQ. J lost 3 bases, V lost 4 bases, and 8 bases had no gene match. Written as DNA, the CDR3 is TGTGCCAGCAGCCTTGGACTAGAGATAAAAGAGACCCAGTACTTC. The encoded protein is CASSLGLEIKETQYF.

The chain joins TRBV15 to TRBJ1-5; D may be TRBD1 (6 bases). Germline assignment: CDR1 LNHNV and CDR2 YYDKDF (reference sequence). There are 15 residues in the CDR3. The germline V and J ends were trimmed by 0 bases and 5 bases, with 11 bases remaining between them. The CDR3 coding sequence is TGTGCCACCAGCAGAGATTTGGCAGGGGATCAGCCCCAGCATTTT. It codes for CATSRDLAGDQPQHF. The full variable domain, in which reference TRBV15 and TRBJ1-5 provide the parts outside the CDR3, is DAMVIQNPRYQVTQFGKPVTLSCSQTLNHNVMYWYQQKSSQAPKLLFHYYDKDFNNEADTPDNFQSRRPNTSFCFLDIRSPGLGDTAMYLCATSRDLAGDQPQHFGDGTRLSIL.

The chain carries TRBV7-9 and TRBJ2-7; 8 bases line up with TRBD1. Per the germline V gene, CDR1 is SEHNR and CDR2 is FQNEAQ (reference sequence). After removal of 2 bases from V and 3 bases from J, the junction contained 12 bases not matched to a gene. The CDR3 loop spans 17 amino acids. This chain's CDR3 is CASSLTPYRGLVYEQYF. The CDR3 bases are TGTGCCAGCAGCTTAACCCCCTACAGGGGGTTGGTCTACGAGCAGTACTTC.

A few counts support this clone. The chain is built from TRBV4-1 and TRBJ1-2; a possible D gene is TRBD1 (6 bases). The CDR3 sequence is 16 residues long. V lost 0 bases and J 6 bases, leaving 17 bases between the germline ends. Looked up from germline, CDR1 is MGHRA and CDR2 is YSYEKL. In DNA, the CDR3 is TGCGCCAGCAGCCAAGATCTCATCGGGGGGCGGGATGGCTACACCTTC. It specifies CASSQDLIGGRDGYTF.

The chain recombines TRBV29-1 with TRBJ2-1; D is possibly TRBD2 (5 bases). Per the germline V gene, CDR1 is SQVTM and CDR2 is ANQGSEA. V was clipped by 1 base and J by 4 bases, with 11 bases between them. The CDR3 contains 14 residues. The CDR3 coding sequence is TGCAGCGTTGAAGGGCGGGCCAGATACAATGAGCAGTTCTTC. It codes for CSVEGRARYNEQFF.

V gene TRBV19 combines with J gene TRBJ2-7; 8 positions match TRBD2. Germline V gives CDR1 LNHDA, CDR2 SQIVND (reference sequence). V was clipped by 5 bases and J by 1 base; unmatched bases: 4. This CDR3 has 14 residues. CDR3: CASSPRLASYEQYF. The CDR3 nucleotides read TGTGCCAGTAGTCCTCGACTAGCGTCCTACGAGCAGTACTTC. Full variable domain (outside the CDR3, taken from reference TRBV19 and TRBJ2-7): DGGITQSPKYLFRKEGQNVTLSCEQNLNHDAMYWYRQDPGQGLRLIYYSQIVNDFQKGDIAEGYSVSREKKESFPLTVTSAQKNPTAFYLCASSPRLASYEQYFGPGTRLTVT.

CDR3 residues: CASSLAGGHQDTQYF. The CDR3 coding sequence is TGTGCCAGCAGCCTAGCGGGGGGCCATCAAGATACGCAGTATTTT. The chain links TRBV5-4 to TRBJ2-3; 11 bases map to TRBD2. V was pared by 4 bases and J by 5 bases, with 6 bases of the junction left unmatched. This CDR3 contains 15 residues. CDR1 and CDR2 from the germline V gene are SGHNT and YYREEE (reference sequence). Together with reference TRBV5-4 and TRBJ2-3, the CDR3 gives the full variable domain: ETGVTQSPTHLIKTRGQQVTLRCSSQSGHNTVSWYQQALGQGPQFIFQYYREEENGRGNFPPRFSGLQFPNYSSELNVNALELDDSALYLCASSLAGGHQDTQYFGPGTRLTVL.

V and J are TRBV4-1 and TRBJ2-2, with 9 bases matching TRBD2. CDR1 is MGHRA, CDR2 YSYEKL, per germline. The CDR3 loop spans 17 amino acids. Trimming cost V 1 base and J 6 bases; bases outside gene matches: 9. The CDR3 protein is CASSQGRLGGGAGELFF. CDR3 DNA: TGCGCCAGCAGCCAAGGACGGTTAGGCGGGGGGGCCGGGGAGCTGTTTTTT.

The V and J genes are TRBV2 and TRBJ1-5, with 8 bases identical to TRBD1. This CDR3 comprises 14 residues. The V gene end was trimmed by 7 bases and the J gene end by 7 bases; junction bases not matched to a gene: 9. Looked up from germline, CDR1 is SNHLY and CDR2 is FYNNEI. In DNA, the CDR3 is TGTGCCAGCATGGACCGGGACAGGTTGCAGCCCCAGCATTTT. It codes for CASMDRDRLQPQHF.

The count of this clone is one. The V gene is TRBV12-5, the J gene TRBJ2-2, with 7 bases that match TRBD1. Germline V CDR1 and CDR2: LGHNT, FRNRAP. The CDR3 extends over 18 amino acids. The J segment lost 2 bases and the V segment lost 0 bases, leaving 9 bases of the junction unmatched. The CDR3 reads CASGLVTDRVSNTGELFF. The CDR3 bases are TGTGCTAGTGGTTTGGTAACCGACAGGGTCTCCAACACCGGGGAGCTGTTTTTT.